The rows below give T cell receptor beta chains drawn from one sample of a study of cytomegalovirus exposure and HLA in healthy donors. Libraries were prepared by immunoSEQ multiplex PCR; TCRdb keeps only in-frame clonotypes and omits some of them. Seen here are 80,000 to 95,000 clones, roughly 70% observed once, and the top ten hold approximately 15%. Material for sequencing was PBMCs. The receptor set was obtained from a woman younger than 30 in good health and CMV-seropositive. The conserved cysteine and the conserved F or W are not part of the CDR3 here. The order of the fields is J gene, clone size, V gene, CDR3 protein. Expanded clones are given a class, and other clones once, few, many or no size at all.

TRBJ1-1 NA TRBV6-6 ASSYDSGNTEAF
TRBJ2-1 NA TRBV7-8 ASSNPENEQF
TRBJ2-7 NA TRBV21-1 ASSTPGLAGGVNQQY
TRBJ2-3 NA TRBV7-3 ASSFVGDIDTQY
TRBJ1-2 NA TRBV9 ASSDRVHGYT
TRBJ2-5 NA TRBV7-3 ASSLGTGQETQY
TRBJ2-1 few TRBV27 ASSPRDRVNNEQF
TRBJ2-3 NA TRBV7-3 ASTQGIGGTDTQY
TRBJ2-7 NA TRBV29-1 SVATETYEQY
TRBJ1-1 NA TRBV7-6 ASSLTLNTEAF
TRBJ1-4 few TRBV5-4 ASSPGGGEKLF
TRBJ1-2 NA TRBV25-1 ASSEGREKGYT
TRBJ1-3 NA TRBV7-8 ASSPLRGSGNTIY
TRBJ1-2 NA TRBV18 ASSRGQADGYT
TRBJ2-1 NA TRBV5-6 ASSQLDRAYNEQF